The sequence of this T cell receptor (beta chain) was determined in a study of T cells in localized non-small cell lung cancer. Overall study findings and caveats: Adjacent uninvolved lung had the highest clonality, suggesting focused antigen responses.

This CDR3 is 15 amino acids long. The ends were cut back, 0 bases at V and 2 bases at J, with 12 bases in the middle. Germline V CDR1 and CDR2: SGDLS, YYNGEE. This table comes from immunoSEQ multiplex PCR, and its TCRdb copy is limited to in-frame clones, with some not included. The data show about 15,000 clones, with roughly 85% seen just once and around 23% held by the top ten. The count of this clone is one. Its antigen is not known. This TCR derives from a female donor aged 60 or older with stage I squamous cell lung carcinoma. Sample: peripheral blood, taken before any cancer treatment. The rearrangement links TRBV9 to TRBJ2-7; D is unresolved. CDR3 sequence (DNA): TGTGCCAGCAGCGTAGGCGTAGGGCTGACCTACGAGCAGTACTTC. Protein product: CASSVGVGLTYEQYF.